A selection of T cell receptor beta chains follows, all from one sample in a study of glioma-infiltrating T cells after dendritic cell vaccination. Profiled with immunoSEQ multiplex PCR; TCRdb holds only in-frame clones, not every one. The sample yields around 21,000 clones, 79% seen once. The specimen comprised blood, sampled before dendritic cell vaccination. All receptors derive from a human donor with glioblastoma. Both conserved end residues are part of each CDR3. D genes are given only for firm matches. Clone size is not always given. Where it is, it says once, few, many or a class for expanded clones.

once	TRBV9	TRBJ2-7	TRBD2	TGTGCCAGCAGCGTAGACGGGACTAGCCTCTACGAGCAGTACTTC	CASSVDGTSLYEQYF
few	TRBV28	TRBJ2-5	TRBD2	TGTGCCAGCAGTTTATGGGTCGGGGGGGAGACCCAGTACTTC	CASSLWVGGETQYF
-	TRBV5-4	TRBJ2-7	-	TGTGCCAGCAGCGGCAGGGGCCGCGTCCCCTACGAGCAGTACTTC	CASSGRGRVPYEQYF
-	TRBV6-5	TRBJ2-7	TRBD2	TGTGCCAGCAGGGAGGTAGCGGGAGGGAGCGAGCAGTACTTC	CASREVAGGSEQYF
-	TRBV4-3	TRBJ2-1	-	TGCGCCAGCAGCCAAGATCTTTGGCGGGGACAGTTCTTC	CASSQDLWRGQFF
-	TRBV9	TRBJ2-3	-	TGTGCCAGCAGCGTAGGAGGCGTCTACACAGATACGCAGTATTTT	CASSVGGVYTDTQYF
-	TRBV6-1	TRBJ1-2	-	TGTGCCAGCAGTGAAAGGGGTATAGTGGAATGGGACTATGGCTACACCTTC	CASSERGIVEWDYGYTF
-	TRBV25-1	TRBJ2-5	-	TGTGCCAGCAGTGAATTGGGGCGGTTGGGGATTGAGACCCAGTACTTC	CASSELGRLGIETQYF
-	TRBV5-1	TRBJ2-5	-	TGCGCCAGCAGCTTGGGTAAGGGGCTCGAGACCCAGTACTTC	CASSLGKGLETQYF
-	TRBV18	TRBJ2-7	TRBD1	TGTGCCAGCTCACCCCAGGGGGCGCGAACGGACGAGCAGTACTTC	CASSPQGARTDEQYF
-	TRBV7-7	TRBJ2-7	-	TGTGCCAGCAGCCCGACACTAGGACAGTCCCACGAGCAGTACTTC	CASSPTLGQSHEQYF
-	TRBV6-5	TRBJ2-2	TRBD1	TGTGCCAGCAGTTACTCGGGACAGGGGTACACCGGGGAGCTGTTTTTT	CASSYSGQGYTGELFF
once	TRBV27	TRBJ2-1	-	TGTGCCAGCAGTTTAATGGGAGCGGCACTATACAATGAGCAGTTCTTC	CASSLMGAALYNEQFF
-	TRBV9	TRBJ2-1	-	TGTGCCAGCAGCGTAGGAGCTGTCTCCTACAATGAGCAGTTCTTC	CASSVGAVSYNEQFF
-	TRBV7-9	TRBJ2-7	-	TGTGCCAGCACAGGTACTTTCGGGACACCTTCCTACGAGCAGTACTTC	CASTGTFGTPSYEQYF
-	TRBV5-8	TRBJ2-5	-	TGTGCCAGCAGCGTCCTACGGGGGCAAGAGACCCAGTACTTC	CASSVLRGQETQYF
few	TRBV30	TRBJ2-2	TRBD1	TGTGCCTGGAGTGTACGAGGGGACAGGGGAGGCACCGGGGAGCTGTTTTTT	CAWSVRGDRGGTGELFF
-	TRBV5-1	TRBJ1-2	TRBD1	TGCGCCAGCAGCGGAACGGACAGGGGAAATGGCTACACCTTC	CASSGTDRGNGYTF
-	TRBV4-2	TRBJ2-3	TRBD2	TGTGCCAGCAGCCAGTTTCCTAGCGGGAGAGTCTCAGATACGCAGTATTTT	CASSQFPSGRVSDTQYF
-	TRBV29-1	TRBJ2-5	-	TGCAGCGTTGGTCGTCCTCAAGAGACCCAGTACTTC	CSVGRPQETQYF
few	TRBV10-3	TRBJ2-2	-	TGTGCCATAAGACAGGGAGGTGAAGCCGGGGAGCTGTTTTTT	CAIRQGGEAGELFF